This T cell receptor (beta chain) was sequenced in a study of control samples from healthy donors and cancer patients. TCRdb's table, derived via immunoSEQ multiplex PCR, lists solely in-frame clones and lacks some. The sample has tens of thousands of clones; about 95% are singletons. From germline, CDR1 is SEHNR and CDR2 FQNEAQ (reference sequence). This CDR3 has 13 amino acids. Deletions cut 0 bases from V and 10 bases from J, with 9 bases between. The genes are TRBV7-9 and TRBJ1-4; unclear D gene. The TCR sequence derives from a woman aged 25 to 39 in good health. The sequenced sample consisted of blood. CDR3 residues: CASSLAGEGKLFF. In DNA form, the CDR3 reads TGTGCCAGCAGCTTAGCGGGTGAAGGAAAACTGTTTTTT. The whole variable domain, filled in from reference TRBV7-9 and TRBJ1-4, reads DTGVSQNPRHKITKRGQNVTFRCDPISEHNRLYWYRQTLGQGPEFLTYFQNEAQLEKSRLLSDRFSAERPKGSFSTLEIQRTEQGDSAMYLCASSLAGEGKLFFGSGTQLSVL.